This TCR beta chain was found in a study of T cell clonality in common variable immunodeficiency. Findings and caveats of the study: Fewer deletions and N-nucleotide insertions were reportedly seen in common variable immunodeficiency TCR beta sequences. Fewer TCRbeta clones were shared among CVID subjects than controls. TCRbeta clonality was increased in CVID versus healthy controls.

The CDR3 has 12 residues. V dropped 4 bases and J dropped 5 bases, with 8 bases sitting between them. Method: immunoSEQ multiplex PCR; TCRdb's copy keeps in-frame clones and lacks some. The sample offers 15,000 to 20,000 clones and no singletons, the top ten holding about 2.5%. The CVID group had roughly 16 females and 30 or so males, mean age roughly 40. This clone was recorded many times. Its antigen is as yet unknown. The CDR3 is cut off 3 residues early in the read; its end comes from the germline J gene. The receptor's source is a human donor with common variable immunodeficiency. This chain uses TRBV12-3 or TRBV12-4 with TRBJ1-1; D remains unclear. The sequenced sample was peripheral blood mononuclear cells. The DNA read from the CDR3 is TGTGCCAGCAGTTGGAGGCGGACTGAA. Amino acid sequence: CASSWRRTE. From start to end, the CDR3 is CASSWRRTEAFF.